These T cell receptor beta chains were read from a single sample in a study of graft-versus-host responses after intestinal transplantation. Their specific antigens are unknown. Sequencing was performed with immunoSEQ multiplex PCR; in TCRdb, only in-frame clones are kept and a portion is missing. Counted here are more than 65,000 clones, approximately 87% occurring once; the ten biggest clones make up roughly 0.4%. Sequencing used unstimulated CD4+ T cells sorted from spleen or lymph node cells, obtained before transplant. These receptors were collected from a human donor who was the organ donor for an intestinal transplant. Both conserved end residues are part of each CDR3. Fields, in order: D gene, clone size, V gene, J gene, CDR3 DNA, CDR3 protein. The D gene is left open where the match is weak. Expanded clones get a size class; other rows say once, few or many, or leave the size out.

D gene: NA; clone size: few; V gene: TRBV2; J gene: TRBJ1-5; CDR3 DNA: TGTGCCAGCAGTGAGGAGGTCAATCAGCCCCAGCATTTT; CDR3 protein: CASSEEVNQPQHF
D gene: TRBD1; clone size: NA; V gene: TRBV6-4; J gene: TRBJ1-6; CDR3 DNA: TGTGCCAGCAGTAAAGGACCAGGGGGTTCACCCCTCCACTTT; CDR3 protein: CASSKGPGGSPLHF
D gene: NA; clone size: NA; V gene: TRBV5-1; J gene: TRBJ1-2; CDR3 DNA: TGCGCCAGCAGCCCAGACTCGGTGAGGGTCTATGGCTACACCTTC; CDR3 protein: CASSPDSVRVYGYTF
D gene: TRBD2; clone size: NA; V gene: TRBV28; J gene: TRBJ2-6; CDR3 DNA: TGTGCCAGCAGTTTGTCGACTAGCGCCAACGTCCTGACTTTC; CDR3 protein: CASSLSTSANVLTF
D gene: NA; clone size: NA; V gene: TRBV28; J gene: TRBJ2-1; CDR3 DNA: TGTGCCAGCAGCACTTTTTCGAGAGCTACGTTCTTC; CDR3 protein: CASSTFSRATFF
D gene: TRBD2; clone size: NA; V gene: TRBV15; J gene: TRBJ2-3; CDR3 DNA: TGTGCCACCAGCAGAGATCGAGGTGGGGGGGGAGGTACGCAGTATTTT; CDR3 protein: CATSRDRGGGGGTQYF
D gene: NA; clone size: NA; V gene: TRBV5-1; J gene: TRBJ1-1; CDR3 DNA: TGCGCCAGCAGCTTGTTTCAGGGGCTAATAGGTGGTAACACTGAAGCTTTCTTT; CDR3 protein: CASSLFQGLIGGNTEAFF
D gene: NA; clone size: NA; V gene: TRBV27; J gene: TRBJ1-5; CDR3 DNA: TGTGCCAGCAGTTCAGGCGGGAGCAATCAGCCCCAGCATTTT; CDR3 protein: CASSSGGSNQPQHF
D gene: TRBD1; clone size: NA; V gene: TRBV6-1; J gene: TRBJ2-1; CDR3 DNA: TGTGCCAGCAGTGGCCGGACAGGACGCTCCTACAATGAGCAGTTCTTC; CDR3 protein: CASSGRTGRSYNEQFF
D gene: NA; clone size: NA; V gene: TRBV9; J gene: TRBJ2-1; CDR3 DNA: TGTGCCAGCAGCATGCGGACAGCTAACAATGAGCAGTTCTTC; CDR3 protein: CASSMRTANNEQFF
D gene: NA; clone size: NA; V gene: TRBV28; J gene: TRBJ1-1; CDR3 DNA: TGTGCCAGCAAACTAAGGTGGACTGAAGCTTTCTTT; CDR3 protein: CASKLRWTEAFF
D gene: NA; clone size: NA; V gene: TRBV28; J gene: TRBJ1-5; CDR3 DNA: TGTGCCAGCAGGTTGGGAGGGGGGTATGAGCCCCAGCATTTT; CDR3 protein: CASRLGGGYEPQHF
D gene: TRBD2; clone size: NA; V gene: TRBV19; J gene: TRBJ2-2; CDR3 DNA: TGTGCCAGTAGTATTGGACTAGCAGGGGGGGAGCTGTTTTTT; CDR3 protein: CASSIGLAGGELFF
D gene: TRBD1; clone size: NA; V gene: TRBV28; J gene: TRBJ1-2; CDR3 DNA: TGTGCCAGCACCGCTCAGGGGGCAATAGGCTACTATGGCTACACCTTC; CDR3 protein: CASTAQGAIGYYGYTF
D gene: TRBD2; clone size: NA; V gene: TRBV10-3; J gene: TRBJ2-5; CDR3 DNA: TGTGCCATCAGTGACCCGCGGACTAGCGGGGGGGCCTTCGCGGAGACCCAGTACTTC; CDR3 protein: CAISDPRTSGGAFAETQYF
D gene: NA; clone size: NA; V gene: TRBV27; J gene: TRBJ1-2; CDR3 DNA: TGTGCCAGCAGTTTATTCGCGGGGGCCGGCTATGGCTACACCTTC; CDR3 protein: CASSLFAGAGYGYTF
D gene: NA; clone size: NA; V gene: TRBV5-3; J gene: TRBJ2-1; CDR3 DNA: TGTGCCAGAAGCCCCCATCCGGGGTCAGGATTTTACAATGAGCAGTTCTTC; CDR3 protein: CARSPHPGSGFYNEQFF
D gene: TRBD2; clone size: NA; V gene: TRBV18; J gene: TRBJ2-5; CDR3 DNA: TGTGCCAGCTCACCATGGGCGGGGGGCGACGTTGAGACCCAGTACTTC; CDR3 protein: CASSPWAGGDVETQYF
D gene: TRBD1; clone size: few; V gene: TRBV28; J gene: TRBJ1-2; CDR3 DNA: TGTGCCAGCAGTTTGGAACCAGGGGGCGCGGACTATGGCTACACCTTC; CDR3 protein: CASSLEPGGADYGYTF
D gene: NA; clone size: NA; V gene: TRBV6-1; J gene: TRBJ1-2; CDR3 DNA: TGTGCCAGCAGACCTCAGGTTCTAATGGGCTACACCTTC; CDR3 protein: CASRPQVLMGYTF
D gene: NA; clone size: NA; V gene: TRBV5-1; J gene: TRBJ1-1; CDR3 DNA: TGCGCCAGCAGCTTGGGCTCGGGGAACACTGAAGCTTTCTTT; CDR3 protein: CASSLGSGNTEAFF
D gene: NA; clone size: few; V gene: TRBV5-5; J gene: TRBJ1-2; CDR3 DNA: TGTGCCAGCAGCTTGGTCGGGACAAGCTACACCTTC; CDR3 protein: CASSLVGTSYTF
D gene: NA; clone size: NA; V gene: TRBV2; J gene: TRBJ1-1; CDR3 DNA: TGTGCCAGCAGATTCGGGACATGGGGCACTGAAGCTTTCTTT; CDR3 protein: CASRFGTWGTEAFF
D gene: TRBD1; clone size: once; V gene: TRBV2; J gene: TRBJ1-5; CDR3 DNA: TGTGCCAGCAGTGTAAGGCGTCGGATCCGGGACAGGGGGTCGGGCAATCAGCCCCAGCATTTT; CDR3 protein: CASSVRRRIRDRGSGNQPQHF
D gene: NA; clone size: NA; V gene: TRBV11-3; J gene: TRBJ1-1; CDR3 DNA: TGTGCCAGCAGCTTTTCGGTGAACACTGAAGCTTTCTTT; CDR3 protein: CASSFSVNTEAFF
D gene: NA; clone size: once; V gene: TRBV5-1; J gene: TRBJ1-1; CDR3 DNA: TGCGCCAGCAATCCCCTCGGGGGAATGAACACTGAAGCTTTCTTT; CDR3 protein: CASNPLGGMNTEAFF